The 9 T cell receptor beta chains in this list originate from one sample, sequenced in a study of T cells in Graves' hyperthyroidism and ophthalmopathy. TCR beta CDR3 region amplification was performed from RNA transcripts. The study used the HTBI primer set for a first-round RT-PCR of the TCR CDR3. Using its own MiXCR run on the multiplex PCR reads, TCRdb lists one record per CDR3 protein. The sample contains 650,000 to 800,000 distinct CDR3 sequences, less than 45% of which appear only once. The specimen was peripheral blood or thyroid tissue (not recorded which). The receptors shown here come from an adult man with Graves' disease, either hyperthyroidism or ophthalmopathy (not recorded which).

This clonotype was recorded a few times. The rearrangement joins TRBV9 to TRBJ1-2, with a tentative D call TRBD1 (6 bases). Germline CDR1 is SGDLS and CDR2 is YYNGEE. V lost 5 bases and J lost 7, with 18 bases in between. The CDR3 length is 14 residues. CDR3 in amino acids: CASSDPLQGFGYTF. The CDR3 DNA follows: TGTGCCAGCAGTGACCCACTACAGGGTTTTGGCTACACCTTC.

Details on this clonotype: This may be a read error, as it is one base from a much larger clone. The V call is TRBV29-1, the J call TRBJ1-1; D remains ambiguous. This CDR3 has 13 residues. Germline V gives CDR1 SQVTM, CDR2 ANQGSEA. The ends were cut back, 5 bases at V and 4 bases at J, with 14 bases in the middle. CDR3 bases: TGCAGCGTTCGCCGGGAATTGAGCACTGAAGCTTTCTTT. Its protein is CSVRRELSTEAFF. The whole variable domain, filled in from reference TRBV29-1 and TRBJ1-1, reads SAVISQKPSRDICQRGTSLTIQCQVDSQVTMMFWYRQQPGQSLTLIATANQGSEATYESGFVIDKFPISRPNLTFSTLTVSNMSPEDSSIYLCSVRRELSTEAFFGQGTRLTVV.

This clonotype was counted at least ten times. The chain links TRBV29-1 to TRBJ1-3; TRBD1 is a possible D gene (6 bases). The CDR3 has 13 residues. Germline V CDR1 and CDR2: SQVTM, ANQGSEA. Trimming removed 2 bases at V and 2 bases at J, with 7 bases between. The CDR3 sequence: CSVEHRAGNTIYF. The CDR3, as DNA: TGCAGCGTTGAACACAGGGCTGGAAACACCATATATTTT.

This chain joins TRBV29-1 and TRBJ1-3; D call uncertain. Trimming left V 3 bases short and J 7 bases short, with 7 bases between. Looked up from germline, CDR1 is SQVTM and CDR2 is ANQGSEA. The CDR3 is made up of 11 amino acids. As DNA, the CDR3 is TGCAGCGTTGATGCAGTGAACACCATATATTTT. Protein: CSVDAVNTIYF.

This clonotype was counted a few times. The genes are TRBV20-1 and TRBJ1-3; D not resolved. The CDR3 contains 12 residues. Germline V gives CDR1 DFQATT, CDR2 SNEGSKA (reference sequence). Trimming shortened V by 3 bases and J by 0 bases, and 3 bases separated the two germline ends. The CDR3 region is CSARYSGNTIYF. The CDR3 DNA is TGCAGTGCTAGGTACTCTGGAAACACCATATATTTT.

This clonotype was seen repeatedly, ten times or more. V usage is TRBV7-2 and J usage is TRBJ1-1, with D hard to call. V was trimmed by 6 bases and J by 1 base, leaving 9 bases between them. Germline values: CDR1 SGHTA, CDR2 FQGNSA. The CDR3 runs 13 residues. CDR3 loop: CASRLRGNTEAFF. Written as DNA, the CDR3 is TGTGCCAGCAGGTTGAGAGGGAACACTGAAGCTTTCTTT.

The genes are TRBV29-1 and TRBJ1-6; D is unresolved. The CDR3 consists of 12 residues. Looked up from germline, CDR1 is SQVTM and CDR2 is ANQGSEA. Deletions cut 6 bases from V and 10 bases from J, with 13 bases between. DNA of the CDR3: TGCAGCGTAGGTGTCGGTATGTCACCCCTCCACTTT. Its protein is CSVGVGMSPLHF. The full variable domain, with the rest looked up from reference TRBV29-1 and TRBJ1-6, is SAVISQKPSRDICQRGTSLTIQCQVDSQVTMMFWYRQQPGQSLTLIATANQGSEATYESGFVIDKFPISRPNLTFSTLTVSNMSPEDSSIYLCSVGVGMSPLHFGNGTRLTVT.

This clonotype has at least ten counts. This chain uses TRBV6-2 or TRBV6-3 with TRBJ1-6; 7 bases agree with TRBD1. In germline, CDR1 is MNHEY, CDR2 SVGEGT. This CDR3 has 15 amino acids. V shed 2 bases, J shed 10 bases, and the junction held 8 bases outside the gene matches. CDR3 in DNA: TGTGCCAGCAGTTACGAGACAGGGAGAATCTCACCCCTCCACTTT. Translated: CASSYETGRISPLHF.

At least ten counts were recorded for this clonotype. CDR3 amino acids: CSVGSRTPTGDNYGYTF. The DNA for the CDR3 is TGCAGCGTTGGATCTAGGACCCCGACAGGGGACAACTATGGCTACACCTTC. The chain carries TRBV29-1 and TRBJ1-2; 8 positions match TRBD1. Looked up from germline, CDR1 is SQVTM and CDR2 is ANQGSEA. The CDR3 loop spans 17 amino acids. Trimming took 4 bases from V and 2 from J; bases not matched to a gene: 15.